Sequencing of this T cell receptor (beta chain) was carried out in a study of blood T cells in healthy people across ages. Study results and caveats: Comparison with aged donors showed that long-lived donors had more naive CD4+ cells and higher diversity.

Using a J-beta primer mix together with a sample-barcoded 5' primer, a second PCR was run for about 6 to 11 cycles. TCRdb ran MiXCR on the 5' RACE reads and lists one entry per CDR3 protein. The repertoire holds roughly 1.4 million distinct CDR3 sequences, with roughly 64% as singletons. Per germline, CDR1 MNHEY and CDR2 SVGAGI. V was shortened by 5 bases and J by 0 bases, with 8 bases between the two germline ends. This CDR3 contains 13 residues. A word on this clonotype: The antigen is unknown.

The receptor comes from a man younger than 35 in good health. The sample was blood. The chain carries TRBV6-5 and TRBJ2-7; D is unresolved. CDR3 sequence: CASSLHPSYEQYF. The CDR3 bases are TGTGCCAGCAGTCTCCATCCCTCCTACGAGCAGTACTTC.